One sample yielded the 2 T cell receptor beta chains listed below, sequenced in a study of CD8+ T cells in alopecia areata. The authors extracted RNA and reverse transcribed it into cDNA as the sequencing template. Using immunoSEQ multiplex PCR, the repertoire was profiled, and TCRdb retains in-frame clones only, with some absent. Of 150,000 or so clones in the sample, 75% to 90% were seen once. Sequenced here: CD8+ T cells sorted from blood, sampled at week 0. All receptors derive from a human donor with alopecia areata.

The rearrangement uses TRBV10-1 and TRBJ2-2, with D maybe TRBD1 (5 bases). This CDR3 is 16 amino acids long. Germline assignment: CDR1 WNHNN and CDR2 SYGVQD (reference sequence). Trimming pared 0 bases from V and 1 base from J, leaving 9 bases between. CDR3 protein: CASSESTEMNTGELFF. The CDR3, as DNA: TGCGCCAGCAGTGAGTCGACAGAAATGAACACCGGGGAGCTGTTTTTT.

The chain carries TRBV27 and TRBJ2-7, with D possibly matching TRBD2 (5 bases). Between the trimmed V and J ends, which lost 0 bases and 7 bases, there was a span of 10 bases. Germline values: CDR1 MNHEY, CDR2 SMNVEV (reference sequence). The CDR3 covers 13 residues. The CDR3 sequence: CASSLSRAAEQYF. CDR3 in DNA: TGTGCCAGCAGTTTATCGAGGGCGGCTGAGCAGTACTTC.